One TCR beta chain is described in this entry. This specimen comes from a study of blood T cells in healthy people across ages. Germline V gene lookup returns CDR1 MNHEY and CDR2 SMNVEV (reference sequence). Trimming left V 6 bases short and J 0 bases short, with 8 bases between. CDR3 length: 14 residues. A second about 6 to 12 cycle PCR used barcoded and J-beta primers. TCRdb re-derived calls from the 5' RACE reads in MiXCR, one entry per CDR3 protein. There are some 700,000 distinct CDR3 sequences in the sample; about 40% occur only once, and roughly 19% lies in the top ten. The sample taken for sequencing was blood. The chain couples TRBV27 to TRBJ1-4; D gene ambiguous. This sequence was found in a woman aged 55-70 years in good health. The CDR3: CASSRKPTNEKLFF. In DNA, the CDR3 is TGTGCCAGCAGCCGTAAGCCAACTAATGAAAAACTGTTTTTT.